The 16 T cell receptor beta chains given below trace back to one sample, sequenced in a study of blood T cell repertoires in COVID-19. The data were produced by immunoSEQ multiplex PCR, yet TCRdb's version contains in-frame clones alone and is incomplete. The data show about 120,000 clones, approximately 86% seen once. Sequencing used peripheral blood. These TCRs come from a woman aged 45-60 years with active or convalescent COVID-19.

With respect to this clone: The junction departs from the called germline gene at one end, perhaps through a read error. The V call is TRBV6-6, the J call TRBJ1-6; D may be TRBD1 (5 bases). Germline values: CDR1 MNHNY, CDR2 SVGAGI (reference sequence). The CDR3 covers 11 residues. Here the CDR3 reads CASRATGRVNF. The CDR3 coding sequence is TGTGCCAGCAGGGCGACGGGCAGGGTGAACTTT.

V gene TRBV4-1 combines with J gene TRBJ2-1, with TRBD2 matching over 10 bases. J lost 6 bases, V lost 0 bases, and 8 bases had no gene match. The CDR3 totals 17 residues. CDR1 MGHRA and CDR2 YSYEKL come from the germline V gene. As DNA, the CDR3 is TGCGCCAGCAGCCAAGATACTAGCGGGATCCCCGGCAATGAGCAGTTCTTC. Translated: CASSQDTSGIPGNEQFF.

V is TRBV27 and J is TRBJ2-7; 8 bases fit TRBD1. CDR1 and CDR2 (germline): MNHEY, SMNVEV (reference sequence). The CDR3 covers 15 residues. V was pared by 6 bases and J by 3 bases, with 10 bases of the junction left unmatched. The CDR3 region is CASRRTGTGYYEQYF. Written as DNA, the CDR3 is TGTGCCAGCAGACGAACCGGGACAGGATACTACGAGCAGTACTTC.

The V call is TRBV2, the J call TRBJ1-5; D is unclear. CDR1 and CDR2 from the germline V gene are SNHLY and FYNNEI. CDR3 length equals 14 residues. V was trimmed by 6 bases and J by 1 base, leaving 10 bases between them. CDR3 in amino acids: CASRLERSNQPQHF. For the CDR3, the DNA is TGTGCCAGCAGACTCGAGAGGAGCAATCAGCCCCAGCATTTT.

The CDR3 DNA is TGTGCCAGCAGCTTGGGGGACAGAACTAATGAAAAACTGTTTTTT. It is translated as CASSLGDRTNEKLFF. The gene calls are TRBV5-6 and TRBJ1-4, with 7 bases matching TRBD1. Germline values: CDR1 SGHDT, CDR2 YYEEEE. The length of the CDR3 is 15 residues. Losses at the gene ends were 0 bases for V and 1 base for J; bases not matched to a gene: 0.

In this sample, this clone turned up once. The chain recombines TRBV25-1 with TRBJ2-7, with D maybe TRBD2 (6 bases). Germline CDR1 is MGHDK and CDR2 is SYGVNS. V was shortened by 10 bases and J by 2 bases, with 18 bases between the two germline ends. The CDR3 runs 14 residues. The CDR3: CATNSEGGTYEQYF. CDR3 sequence (DNA): TGTGCCACCAATAGCGAGGGAGGAACCTACGAGCAGTACTTC.

This chain joins TRBV11-1 and TRBJ2-7, with D possibly TRBD2 on 6 matching bases. Trimming removed 3 bases at V and 4 bases at J, with 10 bases between. The CDR3 length is 13 residues. Germline CDR1 reads SGHAT; CDR2 reads FQDESV (reference sequence). The CDR3 sequence: CASSLTEGYEQYF. CDR3 in DNA: TGTGCCAGCAGCTTGACGGAGGGATACGAGCAGTACTTC.

The chain combines TRBV9 with TRBJ1-6; D call uncertain. This CDR3 has 15 amino acids. Trimming took 2 bases from V and 10 from J, leaving 16 bases between them. Germline assignment: CDR1 SGDLS and CDR2 YYNGEE. The CDR3 region is CASSVGGSLESPLHF. The CDR3, as DNA: TGTGCCAGCAGCGTTGGAGGGAGTTTAGAATCACCCCTCCACTTT.

The gene calls are TRBV29-1 and TRBJ1-2; maybe TRBD1 (5 bases). CDR3 size: 12 residues. V gave up 3 bases and J gave up 5 bases, with 10 bases separating them. CDR1 is SQVTM and CDR2 is ANQGSEA in the germline V gene. This chain's CDR3 is CSVDGASYGYTF. DNA for the CDR3: TGCAGCGTTGATGGGGCGTCATATGGCTACACCTTC.

The DNA for the CDR3 is TGTGCCAGCAGTTTACGGACAGACAAGAATCAGCCCCAGCATTTT. Translation: CASSLRTDKNQPQHF. The J gene is TRBJ1-5, the V gene TRBV28; D might be TRBD1 (6 bases). Trimming cost V 2 bases and J 4 bases, with 12 bases left between them. In germline, CDR1 is MDHEN, CDR2 SYDVKM. CDR3 length: 15 residues.

V is TRBV19 and J is TRBJ1-4; D is ambiguous. The length of the CDR3 is 14 residues. V was cut by 5 bases and J by 7 bases, with 14 bases left in between. The germline V gene encodes CDR1 LNHDA and CDR2 SQIVND (reference sequence). The CDR3 nucleotides read TGTGCCAGTAGTTTGGGCGTCGCGAGTGAAAAACTGTTTTTT. This codes for CASSLGVASEKLFF.

The J gene is TRBJ1-1, the V gene TRBV30; no reliable D call. Trimming pared 5 bases from V and 3 bases from J, leaving 10 bases between. CDR3 length: 12 residues. Germline lookup yields CDR1 GTSNPN and CDR2 SVGIG (reference sequence). CDR3 amino acids: CAWGGAYTEAFF. The CDR3 DNA sequence: TGTGCCTGGGGAGGCGCGTACACTGAAGCTTTCTTT.

V gene TRBV19 combines with J gene TRBJ1-3; D remains ambiguous. The CDR3 sequence is 15 residues long. Trimming removed 4 bases from V and 1 base from J, with 11 bases in between. Germline V CDR1 and CDR2: LNHDA, SQIVND (reference sequence). CDR3 sequence: CASSTLQASGNTIYF. DNA for the CDR3: TGTGCCAGTAGTACCCTCCAAGCATCTGGAAACACCATATATTTT.

The rearrangement links TRBV9 to TRBJ1-3, with 8 bases aligning to TRBD1. The junction had 1 base not matched to a gene; V was cut back by 2 bases and J by 0 bases. The CDR3 spans 15 residues. Germline V gene data show CDR1 as SGDLS and CDR2 as YYNGEE. The CDR3: CASSVGTGSGNTIYF. CDR3 DNA sequence: TGTGCCAGCAGCGTGGGGACAGGCTCTGGAAACACCATATATTTT.

The CDR3 DNA is TGTGCCAGCAGCCCCGGCGAGGGGGTGGGAGAGACCCAGTACTTC. Protein sequence: CASSPGEGVGETQYF. This chain joins TRBV11-3 and TRBJ2-5; a weak D match, TRBD1 (6 bases). V was shortened by 5 bases and J by 4 bases, with 17 bases between the two germline ends. The CDR3 runs to 15 residues. CDR1 and CDR2 from the germline V gene are SGHNT and YENEEA.

This clone appeared a single time. The V call is TRBV4-2, the J call TRBJ1-1, with a tentative D call TRBD1 (5 bases). With 3 bases removed from V and 6 bases from J, the gap between germline ends came to 11 bases. Germline CDR1 reads LGHNA; CDR2 reads YNFKEQ. The CDR3 consists of 13 residues. The CDR3 coding sequence is TGTGCCAGCAGCCATCGAACAGGCCCTGAAGCTTTCTTT. Translated, it gives CASSHRTGPEAFF.